This passage covers 7 T cell receptor beta chains from one sample sequenced in a study of T cells in Graves' hyperthyroidism and ophthalmopathy. Researchers amplified the TCR beta CDR3 regions from RNA transcripts. Using the HTBI primer set, a first-round RT-PCR was run on the TCR CDR3. From the multiplex PCR reads, TCRdb called clonotypes with MiXCR, one entry per CDR3 protein. The data contain roughly 96,000 distinct CDR3 sequences, under 65% of them seen just once; the ten biggest clones take up 25% to 30%. The specimen sequenced was blood. The receptors stem from a woman in her thirties or forties with Graves' hyperthyroidism.

In this sample, this clonotype turned up once. The rearrangement uses TRBV20-1 and TRBJ2-1; 10 bases are a match to TRBD1. This CDR3 is 15 amino acids long. The germline V gene has CDR1 DFQATT and CDR2 SNEGSKA (reference sequence). Trimming cost V 2 bases and J 8 bases; bases outside gene matches: 9. The CDR3 protein is CSARTGTGETDEQFF. The CDR3 bases are TGCAGTGCTAGAACCGGGACAGGGGAAACCGATGAGCAGTTCTTC.

This clonotype was seen repeatedly, ten times or more. The chain joins TRBV14 to TRBJ2-5; D might be TRBD2 (6 bases). V lost 1 base and J 0 bases, leaving 21 bases between the germline ends. The CDR3 consists of 19 residues. Germline V gene lookup returns CDR1 SGHDN and CDR2 FVKESK. Here the CDR3 DNA reads TGTGCCAGCAGCCAAGTCGACCGGGGGACGGTTTTCTACCAAGAGACCCAGTACTTC. This gives the protein CASSQVDRGTVFYQETQYF. The full variable domain, completed using reference TRBV14 and TRBJ2-5, is EAGVTQFPSHSVIEKGQTVTLRCDPISGHDNLYWYRRVMGKEIKFLLHFVKESKQDESGMPNNRFLAERTGGTYSTLKVQPAELEDSGVYFCASSQVDRGTVFYQETQYFGPGTRLLVL.

This clonotype was detected ten times or more. The rearrangement links TRBV19 to TRBJ1-1; D is uncertain. The CDR3 has 15 residues. Germline values: CDR1 LNHDA, CDR2 SQIVND (reference sequence). V was trimmed by 7 bases and J by 0 bases, leaving 15 bases between them. The CDR3 DNA reads as TGTGCCAGTAAGCGGCGTGTACAGATGAACACTGAAGCTTTCTTT. The encoded protein is CASKRRVQMNTEAFF. Variable domain in full (rest from reference TRBV19 and TRBJ1-1): DGGITQSPKYLFRKEGQNVTLSCEQNLNHDAMYWYRQDPGQGLRLIYYSQIVNDFQKGDIAEGYSVSREKKESFPLTVTSAQKNPTAFYLCASKRRVQMNTEAFFGQGTRLTVV.

The J gene is TRBJ2-5, the V gene TRBV7-9, with 12 bases lining up with TRBD2. CDR1 is SEHNR, CDR2 FQNEAQ, per germline (reference sequence). Germline trimming cut 7 bases from V and 2 bases from J; bases unmatched to any gene: 11. The CDR3 spans 17 residues. Here the CDR3 reads CASTSFVLAGGQETQYF. In nucleotides, the CDR3 is TGTGCCAGCACCAGCTTTGTACTAGCGGGAGGACAAGAGACCCAGTACTTC.

V usage is TRBV5-1 and J usage is TRBJ1-2, with TRBD1 identical over 7 bases. Germline V gene sequence: CDR1 SGHRS, CDR2 YFSETQ. V trimming: 4 bases; J trimming: 6 bases; junction bases outside the gene matches: 12. This CDR3 has 15 amino acids. CDR3 DNA: TGCGCCAGCAGCCAAGGGGACAGTCCCGCCCATGGCTACACCTTC. Its protein product is CASSQGDSPAHGYTF.

This clonotype has a count of ten or more. The J gene is TRBJ1-2, the V gene TRBV5-6, with D unclear. The CDR3 length is 15 residues. Germline V gene sequence: CDR1 SGHDT, CDR2 YYEEEE. With 4 bases removed from V and 3 bases from J, the gap between germline ends came to 16 bases. Here the CDR3 DNA reads TGTGCCAGCAGCCTATGGGTGCTAAAGGACTATGGCTACACCTTC. This encodes CASSLWVLKDYGYTF.

V and J are TRBV25-1 and TRBJ1-4, with a tentative D call TRBD1 (6 bases). Trimming left V 5 bases short and J 4 bases short, with 11 bases between. Germline CDR1 is MGHDK and CDR2 is SYGVNS. The CDR3 has 14 residues. The CDR3 nucleotides read TGTGCCAGCAGTCGAAGGGGGTTTAATGAAAAACTGTTTTTT. This gives the protein CASSRRGFNEKLFF. Variable domain in full (rest from reference TRBV25-1 and TRBJ1-4): EADIYQTPRYLVIGTGKKITLECSQTMGHDKMYWYQQDPGMELHLIHYSYGVNSTEKGDLSSESTVSRIRTEHFPLTLESARPSHTSQYLCASSRRGFNEKLFFGSGTQLSVL.